These T cell receptor beta chains were read from a single sample in a study of T cell responses to AZD1222 COVID-19 vaccine. Libraries were prepared by immunoSEQ multiplex PCR; TCRdb keeps only in-frame clonotypes and omits some of them. This table holds tens of thousands of clones, 88% found once. The sample here was peripheral blood, taken 28 days after the second AZD1222 dose. Receptors were obtained from an adult who received the AZD1222 COVID-19 vaccine. CDR3s include the opening cysteine and the closing phenylalanine or tryptophan. A D gene is named only where the DNA matches it firmly. Size is omitted from some rows. Given values are once, few, many or a class for expanded clones.

>NA|TRBJ2-5|TRBV27|NA
CASSSASGGWQETQYF
TGTGCCAGCAGTTCGGCCTCAGGGGGGTGGCAAGAGACCCAGTACTTC
>NA|TRBJ2-3|TRBV7-3|NA
CASSSPVTDTQYF
TGTGCCAGCAGCTCCCCTGTCACAGATACGCAGTATTTT
>few|TRBJ1-4|TRBV27|NA
CASSLTGEKLFF
TGTGCCAGCAGTTTAACGGGCGAAAAACTGTTTTTT
>NA|TRBJ1-3|TRBV9|NA
CASSSSPSGNTIYF
TGTGCCAGCAGCTCCTCGCCGTCTGGAAACACCATATATTTT
>NA|TRBJ1-1|TRBV2|NA
CASSANEAFF
TGTGCCAGCAGTGCGAATGAAGCTTTCTTT
>NA|TRBJ2-5|TRBV14|NA
CASSHQYF
TGTGCCAGCAGTCATCAGTACTTC
>NA|TRBJ2-2|TRBV28|TRBD1
CASSLGDRVTGELFF
TGTGCCAGCAGTTTAGGGGACAGGGTAACCGGGGAGCTGTTTTTT
>NA|TRBJ1-1|TRBV19|NA
CASSASSKFTEAFF
TGTGCCAGTAGTGCAAGCAGCAAATTCACTGAAGCTTTCTTT
>NA|TRBJ1-2|TRBV7-9|NA
CASSLKRTGHNYGYTF
TGTGCCAGCAGCTTAAAAAGGACGGGACACAACTATGGCTACACCTTC
>once|TRBJ2-5|TRBV30|NA
CAWSVGGHRETQYF
TGTGCCTGGAGTGTCGGAGGGCACCGGGAGACCCAGTACTTC
>NA|TRBJ1-1|TRBV11-3|NA
CASSENTEAFF
TGTGCCAGCAGCGAGAACACTGAAGCTTTCTTT